Included here is one TCR beta chain sequence, with context. Its target is not known. The CDR3 sequence is 15 residues long. CDR1 is MNHEY and CDR2 is SVGAGI in the germline V gene. The V gene end was trimmed by 6 bases and the J gene end by 2 bases; junction bases not matched to a gene: 8. Time point noted: baseline pretreatment blood. Regarding treatment: 15 Gy SBRT to primary tumor, nephrectomy 4 weeks later. Serial blood draws occurred at baseline and 2 and 4 weeks post-SBRT. This sample is part of a study of radiation and T cells in renal cell carcinoma. Regarding the study as a whole: From baseline, blood top tumor clonotypes peaked at 2 weeks post-radiation.

Method: immunoSEQ multiplex PCR; TCRdb's copy keeps in-frame clones and lacks some. The sample shows about 150,000 clones, about nine tenths of them seen only once. The specimen comprised blood, sampled from a patient whose treatment included radiotherapy and nephrectomy. This sequence was found in a woman in her 70s with renal cell carcinoma. This chain links TRBV6-5 with TRBJ2-3; 7 bases are a match to TRBD1. The CDR3 loop is CASRRDSFYTDTQYF. The DNA for the CDR3 is TGTGCCAGCAGGAGGGACAGCTTTTACACAGATACGCAGTATTTT.